This TCR beta chain was retrieved from a study of cytomegalovirus exposure and HLA in healthy donors. Study findings and constraints: Indistinguishable V segments such as TRBV6-2 and TRBV6-3 were excluded. Association of a missense DCLRE1C variant with TCR beta V- and J-gene trimming was reported in a later analysis. Several of the most significant clusters were apparently associated with common viral pathogens in a later analysis.

With respect to this clone: Its antigen is unidentified.

Primers for the PCR totalled 60 Vbeta and 13 Jbeta. Only in-frame clones appear in the TCRdb table, and some are missing; sequencing was by immunoSEQ multiplex PCR. The table shows under 200,000 clones, with roughly 80% occurring only once. The V gene lost 3 bases and the J gene lost 5 bases, with 11 bases spanning the gap. Germline loops: CDR1 SGHRS, CDR2 YFSETQ. This CDR3 is 13 amino acids long. Whether this donor was CMV seropositive was not recorded. This chain uses TRBV5-1 with TRBJ1-2; D might be TRBD1 (6 bases). The sequence came from a human donor in good health. Material for sequencing was PBMCs. The CDR3 sequence is CASSSLGAYGYTF. As DNA, the CDR3 is TGCGCCAGCAGCTCCTTGGGGGCGTATGGCTACACCTTC. Full variable domain (missing parts from reference TRBV5-1 and TRBJ1-2): KAGVTQTPRYLIKTRGQQVTLSCSPISGHRSVSWYQQTPGQGLQFLFEYFSETQRNKGNFPGRFSGRQFSNSRSEMNVSTLELGDSALYLCASSSLGAYGYTFGSGTRLTVV.